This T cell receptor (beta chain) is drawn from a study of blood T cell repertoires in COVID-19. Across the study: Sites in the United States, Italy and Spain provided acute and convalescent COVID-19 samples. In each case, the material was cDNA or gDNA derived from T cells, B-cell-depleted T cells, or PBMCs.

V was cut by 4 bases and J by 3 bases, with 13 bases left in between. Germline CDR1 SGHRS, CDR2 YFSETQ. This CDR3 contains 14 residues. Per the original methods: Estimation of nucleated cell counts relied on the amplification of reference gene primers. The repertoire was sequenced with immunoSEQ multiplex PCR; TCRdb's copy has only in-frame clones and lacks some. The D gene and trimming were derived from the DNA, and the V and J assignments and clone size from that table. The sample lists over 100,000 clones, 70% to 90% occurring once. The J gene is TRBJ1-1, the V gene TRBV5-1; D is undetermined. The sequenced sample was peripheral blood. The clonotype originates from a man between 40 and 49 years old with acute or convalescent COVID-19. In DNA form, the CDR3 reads TGCGCCAGCAGCCAAGGACTGCTCTACACTGAAGCTTTCTTT. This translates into CASSQGLLYTEAFF.